This T cell receptor beta chain was captured by sequencing in a study of blood T cell repertoires in COVID-19. Here immunoSEQ multiplex PCR was the method, and the copy in TCRdb shows in-frame clones only, minus some. The table includes 100,000 to 110,000 clones, about 80% detected once. The V gene end was trimmed by 2 bases and the J gene end by 3 bases; junction bases not matched to a gene: 9. The CDR3 has 16 residues. From germline, CDR1 is SGHKS and CDR2 YYEKEE (reference sequence). Sequencing was carried out using peripheral blood. The chain couples TRBV5-5 to TRBJ2-3; 7 bases match TRBD2. The origin of this receptor is a man in his 70s with active or convalescent COVID-19. The CDR3 loop reads CASSFRLADPTDTQYF. In DNA form, the CDR3 reads TGTGCCAGCAGCTTTCGTCTAGCGGACCCTACAGATACGCAGTATTTT.